This paragraph reports one TCR beta chain. Its target is not known. Its ends do not fully match the called genes, so a read error is possible. Different DNA sequences within this sample yield the same CDR3. This entry belongs to a study of memory CD4+ T cells and cytomegalovirus serostatus. Study-level results: Suggested: most of the CMV-linked TCR signature lies in CD4+ memory cells.

Single viable CD3+CD4+CD8-CD45RO+ cells were sorted as the memory CD4+ T cells. CD4+ T cells were isolated by positive magnetic selection. The CDR3 has 15 residues. Germline CDR1 and CDR2: SGDLS and YYNGEE. As processed by the authors: After removing out-of-frame reads, 2.3 million or so distinct TCRbeta sequences remained. Here immunoSEQ multiplex PCR was the method, and the copy in TCRdb shows in-frame clones only, minus some. That table gives V, J and clone size, and the DNA gave D and trimming. The sample has roughly 45,000 clones; approximately 78% are singletons. The sample was memory CD4+ T cells from blood. The origin of this receptor is an adult in good health and CMV-seronegative. V and J are TRBV9 and TRBJ2-7; the match to TRBD1 covers 12 bases. CDR3 residues: CASSVAGTGGYEQYF. The CDR3 coding sequence is TGTGCCAGCAGCGTAGCGGGGACAGGGGGCTACGAGCAGTATTTC.